The 8 T cell receptor beta chains below all came from one sample that was sequenced in a study of OX40 agonist ivuxolimab in advanced cancers. Generated by immunoSEQ multiplex PCR, the TCRdb table keeps only in-frame clones and is missing some. The sample has roughly 70,000 clones, around 83% seen once; the top ten hold around 5%. This sample comprised CD4+ or CD8+ T cells sorted from blood, obtained in a trial of the OX40 agonist ivuxolimab. Source of these receptors: an adult with an advanced solid tumor such as melanoma, head and neck, liver or kidney cancer.

The chain has TRBV30 and TRBJ1-1; no firm D call. CDR1 is GTSNPN and CDR2 is SVGIG in the germline V gene (reference sequence). The CDR3 length is 12 residues. V lost 5 bases and J lost 1, with 8 bases in between. The CDR3 nucleotides read TGTGCCTGGTCGGCCCCGAACACTGAAGCTTTCTTT. This translates into CAWSAPNTEAFF.

V gene TRBV2 combines with J gene TRBJ1-1; D uncertain. The germline V gene has CDR1 SNHLY and CDR2 FYNNEI. Trimming left V 8 bases short and J 1 base short, with 11 bases between. This CDR3 has 13 amino acids. The CDR3 nucleotides read TGTGCCAGCCTAATGTCCCGGAACACTGAAGCTTTCTTT. This translates into CASLMSRNTEAFF.

The chain joins TRBV13 to TRBJ2-1; D gene uncertain. CDR1 is PRHDT, CDR2 FYEKMQ, per germline (reference sequence). V lost 3 bases to trimming and J lost 9 bases, with 21 bases between them. The CDR3 runs 16 residues. DNA of the CDR3: TGTGCCAGCAGCTTCGGTACCAGTCCCTTCGCTGGTGAGCAGTTCTTC. Translated, it gives CASSFGTSPFAGEQFF.

V gene TRBV28 combines with J gene TRBJ2-1; D perhaps matches TRBD2 (5 bases). This CDR3 is 16 amino acids long. In germline, CDR1 is MDHEN, CDR2 SYDVKM. Trimming removed 4 bases from V and 3 bases from J, with 16 bases in between. The CDR3 bases are TGTGCCAGCAGTTCCCCGTTAGATGCGGGCTACAATGAGCAGTTCTTC. Its protein is CASSSPLDAGYNEQFF.

In this sample, this clone turned up many times. The gene calls are TRBV2 and TRBJ2-1; D may be TRBD2 (6 bases). Trimming took 3 bases from V and 3 from J, leaving 9 bases between them. CDR3 length: 14 amino acids. CDR1 is SNHLY, CDR2 FYNNEI, per germline. The CDR3 DNA follows: TGTGCCAGCAGTGAGGAGGGGTTCTACAATGAGCAGTTCTTC. Amino acids: CASSEEGFYNEQFF.

V gene TRBV9 combines with J gene TRBJ2-3, with 8 bases lining up with TRBD2. The CDR3 has 16 residues. Germline trimming cut 0 bases from V and 6 bases from J; bases unmatched to any gene: 9. The germline V gene encodes CDR1 SGDLS and CDR2 YYNGEE. This CDR3 is CASSVAGLAGVDTQYF. The DNA for the CDR3 is TGTGCCAGCAGCGTAGCAGGGCTAGCGGGTGTCGATACGCAGTATTTT.

The chain combines TRBV19 with TRBJ2-1, with 8 bases fitting TRBD2. Germline CDR1 and CDR2: LNHDA and SQIVND (reference sequence). The CDR3 totals 15 residues. V lost 4 bases and J lost 10; bases outside the gene matches: 12. CDR3: CASSTTSGDLSEQFF. CDR3 bases: TGTGCCAGTAGTACCACTAGCGGAGACCTCTCCGAGCAGTTCTTC.

The chain carries TRBV19 and TRBJ1-2, with D unclear. The germline CDR1 and CDR2 sequences are LNHDA and SQIVND (reference sequence). The CDR3 runs 17 residues. V was cut by 5 bases and J by 5 bases, with 24 bases left in between. The CDR3 sequence is CASSLSTDEENAYGYTF. The CDR3 DNA is TGTGCCAGTAGTCTCTCTACGGACGAGGAGAATGCGTATGGCTACACCTTC.